This is a list of T cell receptor beta chains from one sample in a study of a mutant IDH1 vaccine in newly diagnosed glioma. Only in-frame clones appear in the TCRdb table, and some are missing; sequencing was by immunoSEQ multiplex PCR. Of about 24,000 clones in the sample, approximately 90% are singletons; the top ten hold approximately 10%. This specimen was PBMCs, taken from a glioma patient treated with radiotherapy, temozolomide or both. The source of these receptors is a man aged 30 to 39 with glioma. Both conserved end residues are part of each CDR3. The D gene is left open where the match is weak. Clone size is shown for a subset of rows, as once, few, many or a class of expanded clone.

NA | once | TRBJ1-1 | TRBV6-5 | TGTGCCAGCAGTCCATCGCAGGGTGTTCCCACTGAAGCTTTCTTT | CASSPSQGVPTEAFF
NA | NA | TRBJ2-1 | TRBV4-1 | TGCGCCAGCAGCCCCCGACTAGGTACTTACAATGAGCAGTTCTTC | CASSPRLGTYNEQFF
NA | NA | TRBJ1-2 | TRBV9 | TGTGCCAGCAGCGTAGAGCCCGGGGATAACTATGGCTACACCTTC | CASSVEPGDNYGYTF
TRBD2 | NA | TRBJ2-7 | TRBV10-3 | TGTGCCAGCAGTTTCCGACTAGCGGACCTCTGGGAGCAGTACTTC | CASSFRLADLWEQYF
TRBD2 | NA | TRBJ2-2 | TRBV4-1 | TGCGCCAGCAGCCAAGGAGGACTAGCGGGAGTTGGAACCGGGGAGCTGTTTTTT | CASSQGGLAGVGTGELFF
TRBD1 | NA | TRBJ1-2 | TRBV9 | TGTGCCAGCAGCCCCTACTCTAACCGACAGGGCGGGCTCTATGGCTACACCTTC | CASSPYSNRQGGLYGYTF
NA | NA | TRBJ1-3 | TRBV28 | TGTGCCAGCAGTACGGATGCTGGGGGAAACACCATATATTTT | CASSTDAGGNTIYF
TRBD2 | NA | TRBJ2-1 | TRBV7-2 | TGTGCCAGCAGCTTAAACGCGGGGGATGAGCAGTTCTTC | CASSLNAGDEQFF
TRBD1 | NA | TRBJ1-6 | TRBV6-1 | TGTGCCAGCAGTGACCAGACAGGGGGATCACCCCTCCACTTT | CASSDQTGGSPLHF
TRBD2 | NA | TRBJ2-7 | TRBV5-4 | TGTGCCAGCAGCTCCAGCGGGACCCCCTACGAGCAGTACTTC | CASSSSGTPYEQYF
NA | NA | TRBJ2-1 | TRBV27 | TGTGCCAGCAGTTTTCGCTCCGCGACAGCCCCGACGAATGAGCAGTTCTTC | CASSFRSATAPTNEQFF
TRBD1 | once | TRBJ2-1 | TRBV5-4 | TGTGCCAGCAGCTTGACAGGGGCGAGAGGGAATGAGCAGTTCTTC | CASSLTGARGNEQFF
NA | few | TRBJ1-2 | TRBV6-6 | TGTGCCAGCAGGACACATCCAAACTATGGCTACACCTTC | CASRTHPNYGYTF
NA | NA | TRBJ2-7 | TRBV14 | TGTGCCAGCAGCCAAGTTACACTCTCCTACGAGCAGTACTTC | CASSQVTLSYEQYF
NA | NA | TRBJ1-3 | TRBV19 | TGTGCCAGTAGTCTCGGGTCTGGAAACACCATATATTTT | CASSLGSGNTIYF
TRBD1 | NA | TRBJ2-1 | TRBV5-1 | TGCGCCAGCAGCTGGGGGACAGGGGGCTCATCCTCCTACAATGAGCAGTTCTTC | CASSWGTGGSSSYNEQFF